Sequencing of this TCR beta chain was carried out in a study of blood T cell repertoires in COVID-19. The repertoire was sequenced with immunoSEQ multiplex PCR; TCRdb's copy has only in-frame clones and lacks some. There are some 250,000 clones in the sample; about 73% occur only once, and more than 2.5% lies in the top ten. V lost 3 bases and J lost 1, with 9 bases in between. Germline loops: CDR1 LNHNV, CDR2 YYDKDF (reference sequence). The CDR3 extends over 14 amino acids. The chain links TRBV15 to TRBJ2-5, with D perhaps TRBD2 (6 bases). The sequencing sample was made of peripheral blood. The sequence was obtained from a woman older than 75 with acute or convalescent COVID-19. CDR3 in DNA: TGTGCCACCAGCAGGAGCGGGCGCCAAGAGACCCAGTACTTC. This gives the protein CATSRSGRQETQYF.